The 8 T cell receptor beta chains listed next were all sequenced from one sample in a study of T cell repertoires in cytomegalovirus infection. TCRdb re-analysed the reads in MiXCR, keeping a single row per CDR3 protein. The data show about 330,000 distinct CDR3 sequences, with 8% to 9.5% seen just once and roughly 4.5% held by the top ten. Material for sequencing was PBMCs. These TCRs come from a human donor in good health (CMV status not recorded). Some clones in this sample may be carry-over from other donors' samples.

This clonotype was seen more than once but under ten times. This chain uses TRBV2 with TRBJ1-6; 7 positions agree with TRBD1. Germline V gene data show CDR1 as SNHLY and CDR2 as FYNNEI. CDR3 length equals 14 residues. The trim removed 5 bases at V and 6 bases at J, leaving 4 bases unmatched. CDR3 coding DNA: TGTGCCAGCAGTTTAGACAGGGTTAATTCACCCCTCCACTTT. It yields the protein CASSLDRVNSPLHF.

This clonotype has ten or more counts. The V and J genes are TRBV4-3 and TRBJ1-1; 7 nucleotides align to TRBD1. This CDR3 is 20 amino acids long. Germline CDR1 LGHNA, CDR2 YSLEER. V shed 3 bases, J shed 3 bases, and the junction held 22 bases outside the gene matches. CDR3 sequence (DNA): TGCGCCAGCAGCCAGTATCACTTAAGGGGAGGGGGCGGGTTGGACACTGAAGCTTTCTTT. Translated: CASSQYHLRGGGGLDTEAFF.

CDR3 nucleotides: TGTGCCAGCAGCTTGGCACAGATTGAGCAGTTCTTC. Its protein is CASSLAQIEQFF. The chain has TRBV5-6 and TRBJ2-1; the D is unclear. Trimming took 0 bases from V and 9 from J, leaving 7 bases between them. The CDR3 sequence is 12 residues long. Per the germline V gene, CDR1 is SGHDT and CDR2 is YYEEEE.

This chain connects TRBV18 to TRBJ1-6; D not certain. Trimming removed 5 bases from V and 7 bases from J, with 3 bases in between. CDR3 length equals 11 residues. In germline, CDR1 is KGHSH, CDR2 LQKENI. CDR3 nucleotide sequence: TGTGCCAGCTCAGAAAATTCACCCCTCCACTTT. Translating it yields CASSENSPLHF. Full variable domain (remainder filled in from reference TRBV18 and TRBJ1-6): NAGVMQNPRHLVRRRGQEARLRCSPMKGHSHVYWYRQLPEEGLKFMVYLQKENIIDESGMPKERFSAEFPKEGPSILRIQQVVRGDSAAYFCASSENSPLHFGNGTRLTVT.

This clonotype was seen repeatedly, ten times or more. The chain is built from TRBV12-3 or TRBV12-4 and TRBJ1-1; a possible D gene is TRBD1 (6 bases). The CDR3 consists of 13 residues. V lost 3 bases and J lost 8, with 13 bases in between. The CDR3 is CASSFSDSQEAFF. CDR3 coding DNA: TGTGCCAGCAGTTTCTCGGACAGCCAAGAAGCTTTCTTT.

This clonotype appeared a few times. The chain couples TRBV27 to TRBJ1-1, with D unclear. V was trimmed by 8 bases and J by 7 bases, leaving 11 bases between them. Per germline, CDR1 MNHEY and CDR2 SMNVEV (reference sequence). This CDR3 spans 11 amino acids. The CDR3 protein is CASGRSLEAFF. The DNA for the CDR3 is TGTGCCAGCGGTAGGAGCCTTGAAGCTTTCTTT.

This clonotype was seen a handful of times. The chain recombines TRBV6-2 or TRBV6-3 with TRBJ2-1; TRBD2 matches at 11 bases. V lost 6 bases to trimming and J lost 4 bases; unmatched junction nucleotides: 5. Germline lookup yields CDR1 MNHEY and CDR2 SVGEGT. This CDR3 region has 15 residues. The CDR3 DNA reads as TGTGCCAGCAGACTAGCGGGGGCCCTTTACAATGAGCAGTTCTTC. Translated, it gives CASRLAGALYNEQFF.

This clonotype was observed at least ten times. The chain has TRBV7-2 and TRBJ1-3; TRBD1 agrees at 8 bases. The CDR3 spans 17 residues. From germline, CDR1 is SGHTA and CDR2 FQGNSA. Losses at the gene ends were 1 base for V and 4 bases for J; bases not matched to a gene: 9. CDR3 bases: TGTGCCAGCAGCTTAGTATCGCAGGGGGCGGCCGGAAACACCATATATTTT. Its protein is CASSLVSQGAAGNTIYF.